The clone carrying this T cell receptor beta chain showed up just a few times. This record belongs to a study of graft-versus-host responses after intestinal transplantation. The table came from immunoSEQ multiplex PCR; TCRdb's copy has only in-frame clones and leaves some out. The sample carries 20,000 to 25,000 clones, about 35% recorded once. The CDR3 loop spans 12 amino acids. Per germline, CDR1 MNHEY and CDR2 SVGAGI. The V gene lost 5 bases and the J gene lost 7 bases, with 11 bases spanning the gap. Investigators plated 200,000 CFSE-labeled responder cells together with 200,000 irradiated stimulator cells labeled with violet dye. Proliferating CFSE-low CD3+CD4+ and CD3+CD8+ responders were sorted post-reaction.

This specimen consisted of alloreactive CD8+ T cells from a mixed lymphocyte reaction culture, obtained before intestinal transplant. Subset of the sample: CFSE-low proliferating T cells sorted from roughly six-day pre-transplant mixed lymphocyte reaction (GvH or HvG direction). The TCR sequence derives from a human patient who received an intestinal transplant. V usage is TRBV6-5 and J usage is TRBJ1-2; no reliable D call. In nucleotides, the CDR3 is TGTGCCAGCAGTGAATTCGGTTTTGGCTACACCTTC. It codes for CASSEFGFGYTF.